These 31 T cell receptor beta chains came from one sample sequenced in a study of OX40 agonist ivuxolimab in advanced cancers. Sequencing was performed with immunoSEQ multiplex PCR; in TCRdb, only in-frame clones are kept and a portion is missing. This table holds 65,000 to 95,000 clones, approximately 89% found once. Sequenced material: CD4+ or CD8+ T cells sorted from blood, taken in a trial of the OX40 agonist ivuxolimab. Receptors were obtained from an adult with an advanced solid tumor such as melanoma, head and neck, liver or kidney cancer.

The gene calls are TRBV11-2 and TRBJ2-1; no firm D call. The CDR3 contains 12 residues. V shed 4 bases and J shed 7 bases, with 8 bases lying between them. Per germline, CDR1 SGHAT and CDR2 FQNNGV. CDR3 amino acids: CASSSTRNEQFF. The CDR3 DNA reads as TGTGCCAGCAGCTCCACCCGGAATGAGCAGTTCTTC.

V usage is TRBV27 and J usage is TRBJ2-7; 12 bases align to TRBD1. J was trimmed by 2 bases and V by 7 bases; bases with no gene match: 12. The germline CDR1 and CDR2 sequences are MNHEY and SMNVEV (reference sequence). CDR3 size: 17 residues. This CDR3 is CASMRHPGDRGPYEQYF. Written as DNA, the CDR3 is TGTGCCAGCATGCGACACCCGGGGGACAGGGGGCCCTACGAGCAGTACTTC.

This clone was detected once. The chain employs TRBV18 and TRBJ1-6, with D perhaps matching TRBD1 (5 bases). Looked up from germline, CDR1 is KGHSH and CDR2 is LQKENI. Trimming left V 3 bases short and J 9 bases short, with 12 bases between. The CDR3 loop spans 14 amino acids. CDR3 DNA sequence: TGTGCCAGCTCACCCACAGGCGGGGGTTCACCCCTCCACTTT. Translated: CASSPTGGGSPLHF.

This clone occurred once. The V gene is TRBV6-5, the J gene TRBJ2-1; tentative D call: TRBD1 (5 bases). V was trimmed by 7 bases and J by 0 bases, leaving 10 bases between them. The CDR3 has 14 amino acids. CDR1 and CDR2 (germline): MNHEY, SVGAGI. CDR3 amino acids: CASTTQGSYNEQFF. The CDR3 region has the DNA TGTGCCAGCACCACCCAGGGCTCCTACAATGAGCAGTTCTTC.

CDR3 sequence: CSVARTGGDTEAFF. The CDR3 nucleotides are TGCAGCGTTGCCCGGACAGGGGGGGACACTGAAGCTTTCTTT. The V call is TRBV29-1, the J call TRBJ1-1, with TRBD1 matching over 10 bases. This CDR3 comprises 14 residues. V was pared by 4 bases and J by 3 bases, with 5 bases of the junction left unmatched. Germline values: CDR1 SQVTM, CDR2 ANQGSEA.

The chain is built from TRBV5-1 and TRBJ2-1; 8 positions match TRBD2. Trimming took 4 bases from V and 10 from J; bases not matched to a gene: 22. This CDR3 is 18 amino acids long. CDR1 and CDR2 (germline): SGHRS, YFSETQ. CDR3 bases: TGCGCCAGCAGCACCGAGAGCACCATAGCGGGGCCCGGGGGAGAGCAGTTCTTC. Amino acid sequence: CASSTESTIAGPGGEQFF.

The rearrangement uses TRBV29-1 and TRBJ2-5, with 7 bases aligning to TRBD2. The CDR3 loop spans 12 amino acids. The V gene end was trimmed by 6 bases and the J gene end by 5 bases; junction bases not matched to a gene: 6. Germline values: CDR1 SQVTM, CDR2 ANQGSEA. The CDR3 spells CSVGEGTETQYF. The CDR3 bases are TGCAGCGTCGGGGAGGGTACGGAGACCCAGTACTTC.

The chain has TRBV27 and TRBJ2-2, with 8 positions matching TRBD2. Germline V gives CDR1 MNHEY, CDR2 SMNVEV (reference sequence). The CDR3 consists of 18 residues. The V and J ends lost 2 bases and 6 bases, in that order; junction bases with no gene match: 14. The CDR3 DNA reads as TGTGCCAGCAGTTTAATCCCCCCCTCAGCGGGGGTACCCGGGGAGCTGTTTTTT. Amino acids: CASSLIPPSAGVPGELFF.

The gene calls are TRBV9 and TRBJ2-5; D is undetermined. Per germline, CDR1 SGDLS and CDR2 YYNGEE. V gave up 0 bases and J gave up 5 bases, with 11 bases separating them. The CDR3 consists of 14 residues. CDR3 amino acids: CASSVGPVGETQYF. CDR3 coding DNA: TGTGCCAGCAGCGTAGGCCCCGTCGGGGAGACCCAGTACTTC.

The chain combines TRBV18 with TRBJ1-2; no firm D call. V dropped 0 bases and J dropped 8 bases, with 13 bases sitting between them. Germline V CDR1 and CDR2: KGHSH, LQKENI. CDR3 length: 14 amino acids. In DNA form, the CDR3 reads TGTGCCAGCTCACCACCCACAGCCGGGAGGGGCTACACCTTC. The encoded protein is CASSPPTAGRGYTF.

The chain carries TRBV27 and TRBJ2-3, with 16 bases aligning to TRBD2. V dropped 2 bases and J dropped 2; count of bases not matched to a gene: 7. Looked up from germline, CDR1 is MNHEY and CDR2 is SMNVEV (reference sequence). This CDR3 has 19 residues. CDR3 in DNA: TGTGCCAGCAGTTTACTGGGACTAGCGGGGGGGTCCAACACAGATACGCAGTATTTT. Its protein product is CASSLLGLAGGSNTDTQYF.

This chain links TRBV28 with TRBJ2-4; D unclear. Trimming took 10 bases from V and 1 from J, leaving 11 bases between them. CDR3 size: 13 residues. Germline lookup yields CDR1 MDHEN and CDR2 SYDVKM. The CDR3 sequence is CAIANEAKNIQYF. CDR3 nucleotide sequence: TGTGCCATTGCTAACGAGGCCAAAAACATTCAGTACTTC.

This rearrangement joins TRBV12-2 to TRBJ1-3; the table assigns TRBD1, which was not confirmed against the DNA. TRBV12-2 is listed as a pseudogene. This CDR3 is 16 amino acids long. The CDR3 bases are TGTGCAAGTCGCTTAAGACAGGAAAGCTCTGGAAACACCATATATTTT. Its translation: CASRLRQESSGNTIYF.

This chain links TRBV28 with TRBJ2-1, with a weak D call TRBD1 (6 bases). The germline V gene has CDR1 MDHEN and CDR2 SYDVKM. This CDR3 has 12 residues. Trimming took off 7 bases at V and 7 bases at J, with 11 bases between the two ends. The CDR3 DNA reads TGTGCCAGCAAACGGACAGAAAATGAGCAGTTCTTC. Protein sequence: CASKRTENEQFF.

The chain links TRBV28 to TRBJ1-2; 10 nucleotides agree with TRBD1. Germline V gene sequence: CDR1 MDHEN, CDR2 SYDVKM. CDR3 length equals 14 residues. The trim removed 6 bases at V and 7 bases at J, leaving 8 bases unmatched. CDR3: CASRRTGGSFGYTF. The CDR3, as DNA: TGTGCCAGCAGAAGGACAGGGGGGTCTTTTGGCTACACCTTC.

This chain links TRBV4-1 with TRBJ2-6, with 7 bases aligning to TRBD2. V shed 0 bases, J shed 2 bases, and the junction held 10 bases outside the gene matches. The germline CDR1 and CDR2 sequences are MGHRA and YSYEKL. The CDR3 has 19 amino acids. This chain's CDR3 is CASSQDTGLVVTGANVLTF. CDR3 in DNA: TGCGCCAGCAGCCAAGATACCGGACTAGTCGTAACTGGGGCCAACGTCCTGACTTTC.

The chain uses TRBV9 and TRBJ2-1, with 10 bases aligning to TRBD2. J lost 8 bases, V lost 4 bases, and 12 bases had no gene match. The CDR3 covers 16 residues. CDR1 SGDLS and CDR2 YYNGEE come from the germline V gene. The CDR3 loop reads CASSLPSGRAGDEQFF. The CDR3 DNA reads as TGTGCCAGCAGCCTTCCGAGCGGGAGGGCCGGGGATGAGCAGTTCTTC. The complete variable domain, with remaining parts taken from reference TRBV9 and TRBJ2-1, reads DSGVTQTPKHLITATGQRVTLRCSPRSGDLSVYWYQQSLDQGLQFLIQYYNGEERAKGNILERFSAQQFPDLHSELNLSSLELGDSALYFCASSLPSGRAGDEQFFGPGTRLTVL.

The rearrangement uses TRBV30 and TRBJ2-3; D remains ambiguous. The CDR3 is 11 amino acids. Germline CDR1 and CDR2: GTSNPN and SVGIG (reference sequence). The ends were cut back, 4 bases at V and 4 bases at J, with 6 bases in the middle. The CDR3 loop reads CAWTDPDTQYF. CDR3 coding DNA: TGTGCCTGGACTGACCCAGATACGCAGTATTTT.

The V and J genes are TRBV5-1 and TRBJ1-2; D might be TRBD1 (6 bases). CDR1 is SGHRS, CDR2 YFSETQ, per germline. The CDR3 sequence is 14 residues long. V dropped 0 bases and J dropped 5 bases, with 11 bases sitting between them. In DNA, the CDR3 is TGCGCCAGCAGCTTGGGGGGGCTGATTTATGGCTACACCTTC. Its translation: CASSLGGLIYGYTF. Full variable domain (missing parts from reference TRBV5-1 and TRBJ1-2): KAGVTQTPRYLIKTRGQQVTLSCSPISGHRSVSWYQQTPGQGLQFLFEYFSETQRNKGNFPGRFSGRQFSNSRSEMNVSTLELGDSALYLCASSLGGLIYGYTFGSGTRLTVV.

The table lists this clone with a few counts. The chain uses TRBV19 and TRBJ1-3; unclear D gene. The germline V gene has CDR1 LNHDA and CDR2 SQIVND (reference sequence). V lost 3 bases to trimming and J lost 3 bases, with 9 bases between them. This CDR3 contains 14 residues. The CDR3 DNA is TGTGCCAGTAGTATTCAAGGCTTTGGAAACACCATATATTTT. Its protein is CASSIQGFGNTIYF. The full variable domain, with the rest looked up from reference TRBV19 and TRBJ1-3, is DGGITQSPKYLFRKEGQNVTLSCEQNLNHDAMYWYRQDPGQGLRLIYYSQIVNDFQKGDIAEGYSVSREKKESFPLTVTSAQKNPTAFYLCASSIQGFGNTIYFGEGSWLTVV.

The V call is TRBV10-3, the J call TRBJ2-5; a weak D match, TRBD1 (5 bases). CDR3 size: 14 residues. Germline V gene data show CDR1 as ENHRY and CDR2 as SYGVKD. The V end lost 8 bases, the J end lost 2 bases, and 15 bases lay between the germline ends. The CDR3 region is CAIRWGRNQETQYF. The CDR3 nucleotides read TGTGCCATCCGTTGGGGCAGAAATCAAGAGACCCAGTACTTC.

As concerns this clone: A junction end diverges from the germline sequence, so it may reflect a read error. The gene calls are TRBV5-1 and TRBJ2-5; 13 nucleotides line up with TRBD2. The CDR3 loop spans 17 amino acids. Germline-derived CDR1 and CDR2 are SGHRS and YFSETQ. The CDR3 here is CASTLGTSGEFEETQYF. The CDR3 nucleotides read TGCGCCAGCACCTTGGGGACTAGCGGGGAATTTGAGGAGACCCAGTACTTC.

This clone occurred a few times. This chain uses TRBV30 with TRBJ1-1, with D possibly being TRBD1 (5 bases). The length of the CDR3 is 12 residues. Germline values: CDR1 GTSNPN, CDR2 SVGIG (reference sequence). V was trimmed by 2 bases and J by 6 bases, leaving 10 bases between them. As DNA, the CDR3 is TGTGCCTGGAGTTGGGTAGGGGCTGAAGCTTTCTTT. Its protein is CAWSWVGAEAFF.

The chain combines TRBV5-1 with TRBJ2-7, with 9 bases that match TRBD2. V was pared by 0 bases and J by 2 bases, with 12 bases of the junction left unmatched. The germline gives CDR1 SGHRS, CDR2 YFSETQ. The CDR3 extends over 18 amino acids. For the CDR3, the DNA is TGCGCCAGCAGCTTGGCGACTAGCGGACCCGGTGGGACCTACGAGCAGTACTTC. The encoded protein is CASSLATSGPGGTYEQYF.

V gene TRBV9 combines with J gene TRBJ2-3, with D tentatively TRBD1 or TRBD2 (5 bases each). Between the trimmed V and J ends, which lost 4 bases and 5 bases, there was a span of 14 bases. CDR3 size: 14 residues. CDR1 is SGDLS and CDR2 is YYNGEE in the germline V gene. CDR3 coding DNA: TGTGCCAGCAGCCCCGGGACCCCGGGAGATACGCAGTATTTT. Protein sequence: CASSPGTPGDTQYF.

This chain uses TRBV7-6 with TRBJ2-7; 8 bases map to TRBD2. After removal of 5 bases from V and 1 base from J, the junction contained 4 bases not matched to a gene. This CDR3 is 14 amino acids long. The germline V gene encodes CDR1 SGHVS and CDR2 FNYEAQ. In DNA, the CDR3 is TGTGCCAGCAGCCCGGGGGGGGATTCCTACGAGCAGTACTTC. Encoded protein: CASSPGGDSYEQYF.

The J gene is TRBJ2-3, the V gene TRBV10-2, with 9 bases lining up with TRBD2. Germline CDR1 is WSHSY and CDR2 is SAAADI. The CDR3 contains 16 residues. J gave up 1 base and V 2 bases, and 4 bases lay outside the gene matches. The CDR3 nucleotides read TGCGCCAGCAGTGAGGGGCGACTAGCGGGCACAGATACGCAGTATTTT. It codes for CASSEGRLAGTDTQYF.

This clone was detected once. This chain uses TRBV5-1 with TRBJ2-1, with D uncertain. From germline, CDR1 is SGHRS and CDR2 YFSETQ. The CDR3 runs to 16 residues. V was cut by 0 bases and J by 8 bases, with 18 bases left in between. This CDR3 is CASSLVVIAASDEQFF. Here the CDR3 DNA reads TGCGCCAGCAGCTTGGTGGTAATTGCGGCTTCGGATGAGCAGTTCTTC.

This clone appeared once. V usage is TRBV10-1 and J usage is TRBJ2-3; no clear D. Germline V gives CDR1 WNHNN, CDR2 SYGVQD (reference sequence). The CDR3 length is 16 residues. The ends were cut back, 3 bases at V and 0 bases at J, with 13 bases in the middle. CDR3 nucleotide sequence: TGCGCCAGCAGTGAACGCCGATTTTCTAGCACAGATACGCAGTATTTT. This codes for CASSERRFSSTDTQYF.

CDR3 bases: TGTGCCAGCAGTTTCCAAGGCCCCTGGAGGGAGCAGTACTTC. Translating it yields CASSFQGPWREQYF. The chain recombines TRBV27 with TRBJ2-7; a possible D gene is TRBD2 (5 bases). CDR1 and CDR2 (germline): MNHEY, SMNVEV (reference sequence). Trimming took 3 bases from V and 7 from J, leaving 16 bases between them. This CDR3 is 14 amino acids long.

The V and J genes are TRBV19 and TRBJ1-2, with 12 bases aligning to TRBD1. This CDR3 is built from 17 residues. V lost 3 bases to trimming and J lost 6 bases; unmatched junction nucleotides: 11. The V gene's germline CDR1 is LNHDA and CDR2 SQIVND (reference sequence). CDR3 nucleotides: TGTGCCAGTAGTATTTCCGGGACAGGGGGCAAGAGGAATGGCTACACCTTC. This codes for CASSISGTGGKRNGYTF.